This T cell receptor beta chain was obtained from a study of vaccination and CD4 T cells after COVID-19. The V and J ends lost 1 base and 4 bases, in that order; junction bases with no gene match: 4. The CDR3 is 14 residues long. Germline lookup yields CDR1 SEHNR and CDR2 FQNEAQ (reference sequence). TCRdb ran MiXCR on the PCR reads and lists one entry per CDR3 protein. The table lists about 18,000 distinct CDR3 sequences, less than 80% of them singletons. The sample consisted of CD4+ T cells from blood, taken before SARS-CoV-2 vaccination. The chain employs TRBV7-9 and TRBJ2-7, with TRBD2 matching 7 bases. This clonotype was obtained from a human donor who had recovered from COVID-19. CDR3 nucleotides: TGTGCCAGCAGCTTAGGGTCTAGCGGTTACGAGCAGTACTTC. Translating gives CASSLGSSGYEQYF.